This record covers a single TCR beta chain. V was pared by 2 bases and J by 7 bases, with 7 bases of the junction left unmatched. This CDR3 contains 15 residues. Germline CDR1 reads GTSNPN; CDR2 reads SVGIG (reference sequence). Generated by immunoSEQ multiplex PCR, the TCRdb table keeps only in-frame clones and is missing some. Here the sample spans roughly 280,000 clones, roughly 90% being singletons. The sample belongs to a study of blood T cell repertoires in COVID-19. The V and J genes are TRBV30 and TRBJ2-2; 10 bases are shared with TRBD2. The material sequenced was peripheral blood. This sequence was found in a woman aged 25 to 45 with COVID-19, enrolled during active disease. The CDR3 protein is CAWSRSGRAFGELFF. The CDR3, as DNA: TGTGCCTGGAGTAGAAGCGGGAGGGCCTTCGGGGAGCTGTTTTTT.